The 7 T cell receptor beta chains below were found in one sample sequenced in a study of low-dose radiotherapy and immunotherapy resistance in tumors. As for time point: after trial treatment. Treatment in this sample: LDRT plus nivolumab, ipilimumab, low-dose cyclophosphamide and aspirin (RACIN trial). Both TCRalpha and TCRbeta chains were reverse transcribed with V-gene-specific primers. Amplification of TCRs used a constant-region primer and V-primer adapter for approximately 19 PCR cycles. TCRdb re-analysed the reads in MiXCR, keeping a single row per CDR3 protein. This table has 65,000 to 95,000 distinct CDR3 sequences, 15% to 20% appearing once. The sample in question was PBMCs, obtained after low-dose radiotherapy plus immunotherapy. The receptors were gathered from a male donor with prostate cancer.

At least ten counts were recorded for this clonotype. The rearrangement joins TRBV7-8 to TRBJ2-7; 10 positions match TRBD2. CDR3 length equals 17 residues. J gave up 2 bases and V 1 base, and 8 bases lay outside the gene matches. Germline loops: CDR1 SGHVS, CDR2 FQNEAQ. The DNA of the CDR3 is TGTGCCAGCAGCTTAGGTTCCACTAGCGGGATGACCTACGAGCAGTACTTC. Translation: CASSLGSTSGMTYEQYF. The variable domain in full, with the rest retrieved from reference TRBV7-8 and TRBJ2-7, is GAGVSQSPRYKVAKRGQDVALRCDPISGHVSLFWYQQALGQGPEFLTYFQNEAQLDKSGLPSDRFFAERPEGSVSTLKIQRTQQEDSAVYLCASSLGSTSGMTYEQYFGPGTRLTVT.

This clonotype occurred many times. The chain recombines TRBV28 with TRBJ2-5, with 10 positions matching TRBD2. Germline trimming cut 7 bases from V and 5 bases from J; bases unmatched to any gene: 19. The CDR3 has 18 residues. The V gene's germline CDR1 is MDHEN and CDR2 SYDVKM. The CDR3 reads CASTGGVLAGEGFETQYF. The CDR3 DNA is TGTGCCAGCACCGGAGGGGTCCTAGCGGGAGAGGGTTTCGAGACCCAGTACTTC.

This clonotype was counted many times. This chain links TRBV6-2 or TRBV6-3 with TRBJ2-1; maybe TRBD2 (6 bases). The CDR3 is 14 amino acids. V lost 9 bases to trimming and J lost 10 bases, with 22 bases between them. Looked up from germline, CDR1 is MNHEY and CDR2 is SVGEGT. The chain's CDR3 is CASFSPGGVLEQFF. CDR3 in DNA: TGTGCCAGTTTTAGCCCCGGCGGGGTGTTGGAGCAGTTCTTC.

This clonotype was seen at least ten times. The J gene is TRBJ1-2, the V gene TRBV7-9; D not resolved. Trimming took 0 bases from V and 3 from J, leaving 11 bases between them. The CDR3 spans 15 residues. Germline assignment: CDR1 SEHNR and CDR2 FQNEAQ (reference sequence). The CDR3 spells CASSLAPAGDYGYTF. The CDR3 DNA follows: TGTGCCAGCAGCTTAGCGCCGGCAGGTGACTATGGCTACACCTTC.

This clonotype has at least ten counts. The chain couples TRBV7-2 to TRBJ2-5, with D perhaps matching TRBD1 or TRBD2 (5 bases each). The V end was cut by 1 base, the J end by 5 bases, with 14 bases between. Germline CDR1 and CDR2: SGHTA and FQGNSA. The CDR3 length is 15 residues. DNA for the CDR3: TGTGCCAGCAGCTTAGACGGGACGAGGACTGAGACCCAGTACTTC. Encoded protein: CASSLDGTRTETQYF.

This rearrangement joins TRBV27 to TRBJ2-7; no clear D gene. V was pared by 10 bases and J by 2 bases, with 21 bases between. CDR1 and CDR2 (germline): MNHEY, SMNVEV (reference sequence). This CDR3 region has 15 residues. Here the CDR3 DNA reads TGTGCCACCTCCTCGACGGGTTTTCTGGCCTACGAGCAGTACTTC. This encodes CATSSTGFLAYEQYF.

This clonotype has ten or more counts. DNA for the CDR3: TGTGCCAGCAGCCCACCGAAAGCGGGGGTCACAGATACGCAGTATTTT. Translation: CASSPPKAGVTDTQYF. The chain links TRBV6-6 to TRBJ2-3, with 8 bases aligning to TRBD2. CDR1 is MNHNY, CDR2 SVGAGI, per germline (reference sequence). The CDR3 has 16 residues. Trimming at V came to 6 bases and at J to 2 bases, leaving 10 bases not matched to a gene.